These 5 T cell receptor beta chains originate from one sample sequenced in a study of T cell responses to AZD1222 COVID-19 vaccine. Profiled with immunoSEQ multiplex PCR; TCRdb holds only in-frame clones, not every one. Of about 66,000 clones listed, 88% were seen once; the top ten hold about 5%. The sequenced sample was peripheral blood, obtained 28 days after the second dose of the MenACWY control vaccine. These receptors came from an adult who received the MenACWY meningococcal vaccine as a control.

This sequence joins TRBV6-5 and TRBJ2-5, with 8 bases that match TRBD2. Germline-derived CDR1 and CDR2 are MNHEY and SVGAGI. CDR3 size: 14 residues. J was trimmed by 2 bases and V by 5 bases; bases with no gene match: 4. The CDR3 sequence is CASSPGGVQETQYF. CDR3 bases: TGTGCCAGCAGTCCCGGGGGGGTGCAAGAGACCCAGTACTTC.

This chain uses TRBV5-1 with TRBJ2-3; tentative D call: TRBD2 (6 bases). Germline V gene data show CDR1 as SGHRS and CDR2 as YFSETQ. V gave up 5 bases and J gave up 0 bases, with 13 bases separating them. The CDR3 length is 15 residues. CDR3 protein: CASRSTGDSTDTQYF. The CDR3 nucleotides are TGCGCCAGCAGGTCAACGGGGGATAGCACAGATACGCAGTATTTT. The variable domain in full, with the rest retrieved from reference TRBV5-1 and TRBJ2-3, is KAGVTQTPRYLIKTRGQQVTLSCSPISGHRSVSWYQQTPGQGLQFLFEYFSETQRNKGNFPGRFSGRQFSNSRSEMNVSTLELGDSALYLCASRSTGDSTDTQYFGPGTRLTVL.

The chain uses TRBV28 and TRBJ2-5; 13 bases are a match to TRBD2. Germline-derived CDR1 and CDR2 are MDHEN and SYDVKM. The CDR3 totals 15 residues. After removal of 6 bases from V and 5 bases from J, the junction contained 6 bases not matched to a gene. The CDR3 DNA follows: TGTGCCAGCAGGACCACTAGCGGGGGGGTGGAGACCCAGTACTTC. Protein: CASRTTSGGVETQYF.

Here the CDR3 reads CASSHHPGPTNTGELFF. CDR3 in DNA: TGCGCCAGCAGCCACCATCCGGGACCGACGAACACCGGGGAGCTGTTTTTT. The chain employs TRBV4-3 and TRBJ2-2; D is tentatively TRBD1 or TRBD2 (5 bases each). The germline CDR1 and CDR2 sequences are LGHNA and YSLEER. Trimming took 3 bases from V and 0 from J, leaving 14 bases between them. The CDR3 is 17 amino acids.

This chain links TRBV5-4 with TRBJ2-5; D remains ambiguous. The V and J ends lost 4 bases and 4 bases respectively, with 11 bases between them. CDR3 size: 13 residues. CDR1 SGHNT and CDR2 YYREEE come from the germline V gene (reference sequence). The CDR3 DNA reads as TGTGCCAGCAGCCTCGGGCCGGTAGAGACCCAGTACTTC. This codes for CASSLGPVETQYF. The variable domain in full, completed from reference TRBV5-4 and TRBJ2-5, reads ETGVTQSPTHLIKTRGQQVTLRCSSQSGHNTVSWYQQALGQGPQFIFQYYREEENGRGNFPPRFSGLQFPNYSSELNVNALELDDSALYLCASSLGPVETQYFGPGTRLLVL.